This T cell receptor beta chain derives from a study of blood T cell repertoires in COVID-19. In the original analysis: The authors estimated nucleated cell counts from reference gene primer amplification. Assay: immunoSEQ multiplex PCR; the TCRdb copy retains only in-frame clones and omits some. That table gives V, J and clone size, and the DNA gave D and trimming. The sample has 150,000 to 200,000 clones; approximately 79% are singletons. The sample consisted of peripheral blood. The sequence came from a man between 25 and 39 years old with active or convalescent COVID-19.

Here the CDR3 reads CAWSYGGRSPLHF. As DNA, the CDR3 is TGTGCCTGGAGTTACGGGGGAAGGTCACCCCTCCACTTT. This chain joins TRBV30 and TRBJ1-6, with D possibly TRBD1 on 5 matching bases. This CDR3 is built from 13 residues. Deletions cut 2 bases from V and 10 bases from J, with 12 bases between. Germline V gene lookup returns CDR1 GTSNPN and CDR2 SVGIG (reference sequence).